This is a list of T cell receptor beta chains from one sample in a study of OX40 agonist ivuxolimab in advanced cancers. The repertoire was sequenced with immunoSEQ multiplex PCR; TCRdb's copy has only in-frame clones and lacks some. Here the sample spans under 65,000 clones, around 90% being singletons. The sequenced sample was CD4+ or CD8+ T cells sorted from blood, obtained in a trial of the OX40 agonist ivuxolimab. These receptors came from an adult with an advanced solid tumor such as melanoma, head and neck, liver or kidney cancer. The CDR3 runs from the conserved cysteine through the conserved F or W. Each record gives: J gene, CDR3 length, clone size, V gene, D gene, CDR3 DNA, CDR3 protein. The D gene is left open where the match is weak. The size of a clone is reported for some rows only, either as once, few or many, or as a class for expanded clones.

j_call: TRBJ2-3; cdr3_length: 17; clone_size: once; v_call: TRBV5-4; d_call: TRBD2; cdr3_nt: TGTGCCAGCAGCTTGGGGGTAGCGGGGGCCGCCGTCGATACGCAGTATTTT; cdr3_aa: CASSLGVAGAAVDTQYF
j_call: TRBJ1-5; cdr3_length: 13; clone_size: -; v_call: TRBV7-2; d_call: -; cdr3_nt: TGTGCCAGCAGCTTTGCCGGAGTTCAGCCCCAGCATTTT; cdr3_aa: CASSFAGVQPQHF
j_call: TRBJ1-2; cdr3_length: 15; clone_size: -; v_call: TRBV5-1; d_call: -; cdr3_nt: TGCGCCAGCAGACCCGGGGTCGGGGGCGAAGGTGGCTACACCTTC; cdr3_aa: CASRPGVGGEGGYTF
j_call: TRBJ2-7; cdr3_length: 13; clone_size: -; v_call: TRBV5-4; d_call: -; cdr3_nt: TGTGCCAGCAGTTCGGACACGTACTACGAGCAGTACTTC; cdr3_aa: CASSSDTYYEQYF
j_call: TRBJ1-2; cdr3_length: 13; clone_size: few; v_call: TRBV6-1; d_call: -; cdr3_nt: TGTGCCAGCAGGGACGGGAAGAGCTATGGCTACACCTTC; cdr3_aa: CASRDGKSYGYTF
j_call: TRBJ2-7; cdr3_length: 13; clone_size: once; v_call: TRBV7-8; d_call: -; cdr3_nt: TGTGCCAGCAGCTTAAGGGGTTCCTACGAGCAGTACTTC; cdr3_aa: CASSLRGSYEQYF
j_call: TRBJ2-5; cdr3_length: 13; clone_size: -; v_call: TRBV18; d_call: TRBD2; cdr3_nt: TGTGCCAGCTCCGGACTAGCGATAGAGACCCAGTACTTC; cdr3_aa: CASSGLAIETQYF
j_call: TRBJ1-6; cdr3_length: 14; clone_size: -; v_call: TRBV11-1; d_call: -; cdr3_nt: TGTGCCAGCAGCACCAGGGTACGTGATTCACCCCTCCACTTT; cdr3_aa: CASSTRVRDSPLHF
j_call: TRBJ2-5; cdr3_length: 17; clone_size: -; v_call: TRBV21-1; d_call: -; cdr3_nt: TGTGCCAGCAGCAAAGCGCGTTGGGGGGGGACCAAAGAGACCCAGTACTTC; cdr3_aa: CASSKARWGGTKETQYF
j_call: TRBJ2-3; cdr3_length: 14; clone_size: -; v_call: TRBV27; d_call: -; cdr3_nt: TGTGCCACCCGATATGTGGGGAGGACAGATACGCAGTATTTT; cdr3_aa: CATRYVGRTDTQYF